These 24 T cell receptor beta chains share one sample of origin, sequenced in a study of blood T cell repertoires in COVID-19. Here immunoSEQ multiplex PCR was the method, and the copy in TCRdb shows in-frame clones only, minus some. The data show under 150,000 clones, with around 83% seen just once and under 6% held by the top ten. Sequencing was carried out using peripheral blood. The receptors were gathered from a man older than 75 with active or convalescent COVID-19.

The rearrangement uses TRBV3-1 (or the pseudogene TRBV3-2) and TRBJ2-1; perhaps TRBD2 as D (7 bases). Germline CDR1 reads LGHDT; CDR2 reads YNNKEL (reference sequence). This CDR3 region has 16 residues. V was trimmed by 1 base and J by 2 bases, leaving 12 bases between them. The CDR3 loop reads CASSQVGGVTYNEQFF. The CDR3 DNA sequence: TGTGCCAGCAGCCAAGTAGGGGGGGTAACCTACAATGAGCAGTTCTTC.

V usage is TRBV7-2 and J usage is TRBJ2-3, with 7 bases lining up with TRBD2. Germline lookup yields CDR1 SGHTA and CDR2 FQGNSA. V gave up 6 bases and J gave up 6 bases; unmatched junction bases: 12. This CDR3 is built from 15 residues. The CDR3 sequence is CASSFRLGGSDTQYF. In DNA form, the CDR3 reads TGTGCCAGCAGTTTTAGGCTGGGGGGGTCCGATACGCAGTATTTT.

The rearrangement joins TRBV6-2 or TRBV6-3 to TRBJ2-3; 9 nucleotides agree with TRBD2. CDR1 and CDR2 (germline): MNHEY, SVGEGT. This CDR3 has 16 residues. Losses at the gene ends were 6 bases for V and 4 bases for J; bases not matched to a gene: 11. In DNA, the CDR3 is TGTGCCAGCAGCCTAGGGGGACTAGCTTACCCAGATACGCAGTATTTT. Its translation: CASSLGGLAYPDTQYF.

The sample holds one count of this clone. The CDR3 DNA is TGTGCCAGCAGTTATACAGTTAATGAGCAGTTCTTC. The encoded protein is CASSYTVNEQFF. The rearrangement links TRBV6-2 or TRBV6-3 to TRBJ2-1, with D uncertain. Germline V lookup: CDR1 MNHEY, CDR2 SVGEGT. This CDR3 is built from 12 residues. Deletions cut 3 bases from V and 7 bases from J, with 7 bases between.

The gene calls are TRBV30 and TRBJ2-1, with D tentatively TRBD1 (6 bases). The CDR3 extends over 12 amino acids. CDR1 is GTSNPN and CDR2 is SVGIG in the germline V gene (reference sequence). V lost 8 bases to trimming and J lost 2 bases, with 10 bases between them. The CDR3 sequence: CARDRTYNEQFF. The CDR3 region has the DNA TGTGCCCGAGACAGGACCTACAATGAGCAGTTCTTC.

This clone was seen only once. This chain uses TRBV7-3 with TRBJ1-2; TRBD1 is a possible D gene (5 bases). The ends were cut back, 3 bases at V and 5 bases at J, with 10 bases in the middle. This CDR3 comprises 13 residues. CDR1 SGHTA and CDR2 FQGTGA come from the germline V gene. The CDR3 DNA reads TGTGCCAGCAGCTTTGGTCAGGGATATGGCTACACCTTC. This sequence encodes CASSFGQGYGYTF.

The CDR3 DNA is TGTGCCAGCAGCTTACCTCCGGGACAGAACTACGAGCAGTACTTC. As protein: CASSLPPGQNYEQYF. The chain links TRBV11-1 to TRBJ2-7; 7 bases map to TRBD1. The CDR3 is 15 residues long. V was clipped by 2 bases and J by 3 bases; unmatched bases: 7. The germline gives CDR1 SGHAT, CDR2 FQDESV (reference sequence).

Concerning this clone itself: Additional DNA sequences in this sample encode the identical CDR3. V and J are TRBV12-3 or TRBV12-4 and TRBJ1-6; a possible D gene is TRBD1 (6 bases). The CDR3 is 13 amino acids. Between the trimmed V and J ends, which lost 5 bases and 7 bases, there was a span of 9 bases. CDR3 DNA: TGTGCCAGCAGTCCTCAGGGGAATTCACCCCTCCACTTT. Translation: CASSPQGNSPLHF.

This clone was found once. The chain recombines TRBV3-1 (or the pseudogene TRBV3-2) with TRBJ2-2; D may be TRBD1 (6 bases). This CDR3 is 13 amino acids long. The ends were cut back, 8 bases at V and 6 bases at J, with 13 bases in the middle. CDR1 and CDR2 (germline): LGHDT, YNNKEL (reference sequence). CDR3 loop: CASEPRTAGELFF. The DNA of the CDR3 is TGTGCCAGCGAGCCTAGGACAGCCGGGGAGCTGTTTTTT.

This CDR3 reads CASSYSLGEYQETQYF. As DNA, the CDR3 is TGTGCCAGCAGTTACTCACTCGGGGAGTACCAAGAGACCCAGTACTTC. V usage is TRBV6-2 or TRBV6-3 and J usage is TRBJ2-5; D is possibly TRBD2 (5 bases). Germline loops: CDR1 MNHEY, CDR2 SVGEGT. Trimming pared 0 bases from V and 0 bases from J, leaving 11 bases between. This CDR3 contains 16 residues.

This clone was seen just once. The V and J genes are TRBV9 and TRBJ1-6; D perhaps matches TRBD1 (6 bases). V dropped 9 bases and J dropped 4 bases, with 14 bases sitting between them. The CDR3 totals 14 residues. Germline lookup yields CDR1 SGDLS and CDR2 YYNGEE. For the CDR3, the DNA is TGTGCCACCAATAGGGGGGGGTATAATTCACCCCTCCACTTT. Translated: CATNRGGYNSPLHF.

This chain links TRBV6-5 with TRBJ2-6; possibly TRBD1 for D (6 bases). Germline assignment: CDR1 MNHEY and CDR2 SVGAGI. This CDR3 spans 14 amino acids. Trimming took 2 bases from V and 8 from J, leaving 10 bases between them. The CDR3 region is CASSYDRRSNVLTF. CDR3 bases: TGTGCCAGCAGTTACGACAGGAGGTCCAACGTCCTGACTTTC.

CDR3: CASSLVPRDRGYEQYF. The CDR3 nucleotides are TGCGCCAGCAGCTTAGTACCCCGGGACAGGGGCTACGAGCAGTACTTC. The chain couples TRBV5-1 to TRBJ2-7; 10 nucleotides agree with TRBD1. Germline V gene sequence: CDR1 SGHRS, CDR2 YFSETQ. J was trimmed by 3 bases and V by 2 bases; bases with no gene match: 8. The length of the CDR3 is 16 residues.

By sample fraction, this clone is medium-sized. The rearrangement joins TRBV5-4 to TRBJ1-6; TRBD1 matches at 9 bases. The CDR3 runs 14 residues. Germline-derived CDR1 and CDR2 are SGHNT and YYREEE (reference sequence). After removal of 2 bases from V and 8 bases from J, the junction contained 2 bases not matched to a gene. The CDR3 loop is CASSLQGADSPLHF. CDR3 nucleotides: TGTGCCAGCAGCTTACAGGGGGCTGATTCACCCCTCCACTTT.

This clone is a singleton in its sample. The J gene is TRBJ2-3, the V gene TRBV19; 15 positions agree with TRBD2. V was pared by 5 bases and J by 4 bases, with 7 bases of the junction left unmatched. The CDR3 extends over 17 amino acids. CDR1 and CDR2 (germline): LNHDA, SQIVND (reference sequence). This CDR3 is CASSLGTSGGWSDTQYF. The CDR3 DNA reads TGTGCCAGTAGTCTCGGGACTAGCGGGGGGTGGTCAGATACGCAGTATTTT.

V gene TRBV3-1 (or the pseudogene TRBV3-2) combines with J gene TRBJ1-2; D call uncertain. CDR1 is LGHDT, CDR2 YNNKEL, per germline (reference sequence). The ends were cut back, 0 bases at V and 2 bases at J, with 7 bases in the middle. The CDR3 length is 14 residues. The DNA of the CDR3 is TGTGCCAGCAGCCAAGATCACGAGAACTATGGCTACACCTTC. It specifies CASSQDHENYGYTF.

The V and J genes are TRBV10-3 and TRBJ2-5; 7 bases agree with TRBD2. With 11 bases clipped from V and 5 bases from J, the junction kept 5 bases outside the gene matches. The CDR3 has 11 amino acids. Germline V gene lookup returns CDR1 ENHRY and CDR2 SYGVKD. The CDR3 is CAVAGGETQYF. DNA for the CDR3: TGTGCCGTAGCGGGCGGGGAGACCCAGTACTTC.

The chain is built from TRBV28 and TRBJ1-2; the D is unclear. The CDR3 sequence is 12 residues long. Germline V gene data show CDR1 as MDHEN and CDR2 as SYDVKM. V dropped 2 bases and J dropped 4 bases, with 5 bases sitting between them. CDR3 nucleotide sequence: TGTGCCAGCAGTTTACGCGGCTATGGCTACACCTTC. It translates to CASSLRGYGYTF.

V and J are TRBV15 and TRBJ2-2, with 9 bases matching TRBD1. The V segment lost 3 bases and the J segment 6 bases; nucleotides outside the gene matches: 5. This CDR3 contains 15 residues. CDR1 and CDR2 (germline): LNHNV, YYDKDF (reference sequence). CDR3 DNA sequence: TGTGCCACCAGCAGGGATGGGACAGGGCCCGGGGAGCTGTTTTTT. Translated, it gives CATSRDGTGPGELFF. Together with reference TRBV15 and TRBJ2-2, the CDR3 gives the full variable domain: DAMVIQNPRYQVTQFGKPVTLSCSQTLNHNVMYWYQQKSSQAPKLLFHYYDKDFNNEADTPDNFQSRRPNTSFCFLDIRSPGLGDTAMYLCATSRDGTGPGELFFGEGSRLTVL.

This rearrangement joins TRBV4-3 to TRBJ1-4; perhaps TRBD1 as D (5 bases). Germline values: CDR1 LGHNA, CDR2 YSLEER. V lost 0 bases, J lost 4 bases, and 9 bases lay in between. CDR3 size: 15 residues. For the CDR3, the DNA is TGCGCCAGCAGCCAAGATGCAGGGCTTAATGAAAAACTGTTTTTT. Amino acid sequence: CASSQDAGLNEKLFF.

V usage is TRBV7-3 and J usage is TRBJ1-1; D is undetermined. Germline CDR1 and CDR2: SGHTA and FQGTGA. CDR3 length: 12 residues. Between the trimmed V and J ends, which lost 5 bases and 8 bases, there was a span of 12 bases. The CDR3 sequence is CASSPTGREAFF. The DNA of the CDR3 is TGTGCCAGCAGCCCTACCGGGAGAGAAGCTTTCTTT.

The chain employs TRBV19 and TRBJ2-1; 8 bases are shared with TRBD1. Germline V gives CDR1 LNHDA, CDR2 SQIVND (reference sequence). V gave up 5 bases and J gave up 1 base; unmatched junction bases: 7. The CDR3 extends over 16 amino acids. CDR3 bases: TGTGCCAGTAGTTCCGGGACAGGAATTTCCTACAATGAGCAGTTCTTC. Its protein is CASSSGTGISYNEQFF.

For the CDR3, the DNA is TGTGCCAGCAGCTTCGTGCGCACCGACACCGGGGAGCTGTTTTTT. Translating it yields CASSFVRTDTGELFF. The V call is TRBV7-8, the J call TRBJ2-2; no definite D call. Germline lookup yields CDR1 SGHVS and CDR2 FQNEAQ. The CDR3 is made up of 15 amino acids. V was pared by 3 bases and J by 3 bases, with 11 bases between.

CDR3 nucleotides: TGCGCCAGCAGCCTTACGACAGGGGTGGAAAACACCATATATTTT. Protein product: CASSLTTGVENTIYF. This chain uses TRBV4-1 with TRBJ1-3, with 8 bases fitting TRBD1. V lost 4 bases to trimming and J lost 6 bases; unmatched junction nucleotides: 8. Germline lookup yields CDR1 MGHRA and CDR2 YSYEKL. CDR3 size: 15 residues.